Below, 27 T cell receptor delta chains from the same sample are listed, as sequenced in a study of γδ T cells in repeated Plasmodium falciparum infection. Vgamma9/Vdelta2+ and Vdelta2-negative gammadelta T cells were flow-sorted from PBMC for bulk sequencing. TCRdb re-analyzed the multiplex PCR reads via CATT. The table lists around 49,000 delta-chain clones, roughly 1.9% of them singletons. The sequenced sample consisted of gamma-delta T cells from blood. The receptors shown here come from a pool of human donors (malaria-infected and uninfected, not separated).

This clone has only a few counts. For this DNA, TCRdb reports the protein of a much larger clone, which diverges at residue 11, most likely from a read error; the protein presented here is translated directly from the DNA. The CDR3 protein is CACEALFTGGCSDKLIF. The CDR3 DNA reads TGTGCCTGTGAAGCCCTTTTTACTGGGGGATGCTCCGATAAACTCATCTTT. The chain joins TRDV2 to TRDJ1, with 10 bases identical to TRDD3. As TCRdb names no J gene, one was assigned here on the basis of a DNA match to germline. Germline CDR1 and CDR2: GEAIGNYY and EKD. V dropped 4 bases and J dropped 3; count of bases not matched to a gene: 13. The CDR3 has 17 residues.

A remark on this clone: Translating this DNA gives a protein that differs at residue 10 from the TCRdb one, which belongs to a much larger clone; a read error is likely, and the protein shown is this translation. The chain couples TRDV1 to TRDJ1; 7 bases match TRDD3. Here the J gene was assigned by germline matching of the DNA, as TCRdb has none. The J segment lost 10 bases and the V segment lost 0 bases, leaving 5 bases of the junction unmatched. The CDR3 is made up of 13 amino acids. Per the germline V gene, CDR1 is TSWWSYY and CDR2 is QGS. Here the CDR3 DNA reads TGTGCTCTTGGGGAACTTCCGGGGATAAGACTCATCTTT. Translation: CALGELPGIRLIF.

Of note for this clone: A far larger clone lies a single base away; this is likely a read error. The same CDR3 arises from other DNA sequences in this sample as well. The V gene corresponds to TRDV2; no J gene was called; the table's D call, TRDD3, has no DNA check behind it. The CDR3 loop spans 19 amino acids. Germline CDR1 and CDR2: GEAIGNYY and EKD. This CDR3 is CACDTVSGGSPSHTDKLIF. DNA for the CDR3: TGTGCCTGTGACACCGTCTCGGGGGGGTCCCCGAGCCACACCGATAAACTAATCTTT.

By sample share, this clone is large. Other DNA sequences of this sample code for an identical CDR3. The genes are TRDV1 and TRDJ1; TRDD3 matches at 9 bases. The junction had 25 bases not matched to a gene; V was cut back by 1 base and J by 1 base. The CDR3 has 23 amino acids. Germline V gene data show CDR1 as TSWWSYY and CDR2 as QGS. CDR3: CALGEQVFLSFPLGDRCTDKLIF. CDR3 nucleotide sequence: TGTGCTCTTGGGGAACAAGTTTTCCTTTCATTTCCACTGGGGGACCGTTGCACCGATAAACTCATCTTT.

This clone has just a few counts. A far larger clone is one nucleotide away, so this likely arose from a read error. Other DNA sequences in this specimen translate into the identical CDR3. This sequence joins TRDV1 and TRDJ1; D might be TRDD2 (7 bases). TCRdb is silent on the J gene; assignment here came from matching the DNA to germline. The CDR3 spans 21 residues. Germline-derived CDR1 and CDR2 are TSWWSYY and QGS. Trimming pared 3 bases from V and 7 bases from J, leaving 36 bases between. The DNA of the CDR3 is TGTGCTCTTGGGGAGGCGGGCTTCCTATTCACCCGCCGGGTACTGGGCCCTAAACTCATCTTT. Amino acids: CALGEAGFLFTRRVLGPKLIF.

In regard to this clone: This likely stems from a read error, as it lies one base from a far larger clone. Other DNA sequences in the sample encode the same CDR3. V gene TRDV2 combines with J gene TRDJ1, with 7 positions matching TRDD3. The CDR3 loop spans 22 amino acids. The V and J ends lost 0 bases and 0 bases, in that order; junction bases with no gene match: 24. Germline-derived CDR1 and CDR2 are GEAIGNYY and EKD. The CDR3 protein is CACDTVVYTGGSPEKYTDKLIF. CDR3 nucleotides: TGTGCCTGTGACACCGTCGTATACACCGGGGGATCCCCCGAAAAGTACACCGATAAACTCATCTTT.

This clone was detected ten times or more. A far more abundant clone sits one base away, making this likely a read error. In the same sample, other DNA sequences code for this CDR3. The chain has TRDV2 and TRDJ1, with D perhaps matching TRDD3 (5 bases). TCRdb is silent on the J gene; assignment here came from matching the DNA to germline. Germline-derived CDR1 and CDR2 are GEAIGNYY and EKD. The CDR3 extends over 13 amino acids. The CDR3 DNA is TGTGCTTGTGACACCGTAGGGGACCATAAACTCATCTTT. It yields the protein CACDTVGDHKLIF.

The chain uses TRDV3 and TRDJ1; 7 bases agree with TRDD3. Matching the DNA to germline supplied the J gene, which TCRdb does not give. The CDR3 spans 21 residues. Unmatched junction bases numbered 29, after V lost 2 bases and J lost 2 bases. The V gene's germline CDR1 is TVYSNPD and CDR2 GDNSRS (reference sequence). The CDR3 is CAFFERSSATWYRGDTDKLIF. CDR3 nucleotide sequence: TGTGCCTTTTTTGAGCGGTCGTCCGCGACCTGGTACCGGGGGGATACCGATAAACTCATCTTT.

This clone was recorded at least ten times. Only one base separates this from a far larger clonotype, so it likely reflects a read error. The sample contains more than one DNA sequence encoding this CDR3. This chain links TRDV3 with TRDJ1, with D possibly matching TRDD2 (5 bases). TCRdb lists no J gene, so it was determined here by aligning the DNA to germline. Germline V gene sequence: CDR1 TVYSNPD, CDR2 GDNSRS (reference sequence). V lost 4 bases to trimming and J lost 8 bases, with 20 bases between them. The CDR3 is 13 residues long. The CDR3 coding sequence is TGTGCCTCCTACATGTTCCCTGCCTACAAACTCATCTTT. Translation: CASYMFPAYKLIF.

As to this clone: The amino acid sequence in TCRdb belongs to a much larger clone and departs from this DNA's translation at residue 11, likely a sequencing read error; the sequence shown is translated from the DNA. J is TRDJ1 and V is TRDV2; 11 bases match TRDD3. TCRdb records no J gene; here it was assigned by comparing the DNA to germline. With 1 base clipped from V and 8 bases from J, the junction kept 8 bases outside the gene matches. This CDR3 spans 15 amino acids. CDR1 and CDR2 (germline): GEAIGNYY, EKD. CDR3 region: CACDTRVLGDNKLIF. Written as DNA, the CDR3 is TGTGCCTGTGACACGAGAGTACTGGGGGATAACAAACTCATCTTT.

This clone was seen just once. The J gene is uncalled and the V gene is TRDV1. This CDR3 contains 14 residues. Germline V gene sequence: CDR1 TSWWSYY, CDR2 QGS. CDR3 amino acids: CAIGIIPTEVKLIF. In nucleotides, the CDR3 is TGTGCAATTGGGATTATTCCTACAGAGGTGAAGCTCATCTTT.

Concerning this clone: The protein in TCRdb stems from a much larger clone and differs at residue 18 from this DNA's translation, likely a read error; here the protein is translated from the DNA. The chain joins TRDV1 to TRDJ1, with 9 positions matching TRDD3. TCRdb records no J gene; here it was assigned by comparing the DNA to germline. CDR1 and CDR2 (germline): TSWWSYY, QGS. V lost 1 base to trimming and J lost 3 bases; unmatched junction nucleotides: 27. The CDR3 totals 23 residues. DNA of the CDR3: TGTGCTCTTGGGGAACAAGTTTTCCTTTCATTTCCACTGGGGGACCGTTGCTCCGATAAACTCATCTTT. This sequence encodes CALGEQVFLSFPLGDRCSDKLIF.

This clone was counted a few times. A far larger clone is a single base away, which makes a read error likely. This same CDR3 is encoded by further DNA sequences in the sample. DNA of the CDR3: TGTGCCTGTGACCCCTGGGAAGATAAAAACGACAAACTCATCTTT. Amino acids: CACDPWEDKNDKLIF. The V call is TRDV2, the J call TRDJ1; possible D gene TRDD3, 5 bases. Because TCRdb records no J gene, it was assigned here through a match of the DNA to germline. V was clipped by 3 bases and J by 8 bases, with 21 bases between them. CDR3 length: 15 amino acids. The germline V gene has CDR1 GEAIGNYY and CDR2 EKD.

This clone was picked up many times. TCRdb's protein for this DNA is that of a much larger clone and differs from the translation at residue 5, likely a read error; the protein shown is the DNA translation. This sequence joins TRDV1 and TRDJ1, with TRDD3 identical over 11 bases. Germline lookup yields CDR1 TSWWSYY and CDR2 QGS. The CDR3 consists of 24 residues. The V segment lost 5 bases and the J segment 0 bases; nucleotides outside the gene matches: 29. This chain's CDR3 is CALGRYIPVFDWGIVDLYTDKLIF. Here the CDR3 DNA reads TGTGCTCTTGGGCGCTACATACCCGTTTTCGACTGGGGGATAGTGGACCTGTACACCGATAAACTCATCTTT.

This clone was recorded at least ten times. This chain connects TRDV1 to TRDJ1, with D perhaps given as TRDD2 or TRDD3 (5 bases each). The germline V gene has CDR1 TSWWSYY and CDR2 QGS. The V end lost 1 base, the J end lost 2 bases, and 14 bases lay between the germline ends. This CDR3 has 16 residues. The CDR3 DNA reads TGTGCTCTTGGGGAACGTCTTCCGCGGGGAACCGATAAACTCATCTTT. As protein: CALGERLPRGTDKLIF.

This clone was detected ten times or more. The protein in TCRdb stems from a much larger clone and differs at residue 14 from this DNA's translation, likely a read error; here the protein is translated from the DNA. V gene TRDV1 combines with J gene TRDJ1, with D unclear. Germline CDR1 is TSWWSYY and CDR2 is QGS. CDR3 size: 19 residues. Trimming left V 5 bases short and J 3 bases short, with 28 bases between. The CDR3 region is CALGSRPLLLMVYADKLIF. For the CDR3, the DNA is TGTGCTCTTGGGTCGCGGCCTCTCCTGTTAATGGTGTACGCCGATAAACTCATCTTT.

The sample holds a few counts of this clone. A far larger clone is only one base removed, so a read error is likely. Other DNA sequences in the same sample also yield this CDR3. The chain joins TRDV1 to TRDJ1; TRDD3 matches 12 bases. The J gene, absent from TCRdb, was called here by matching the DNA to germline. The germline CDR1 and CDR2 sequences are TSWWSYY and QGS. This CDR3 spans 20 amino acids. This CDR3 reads CALGELGPYWGIPNPDKLIF. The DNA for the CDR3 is TGCGCTCTTGGGGAATTGGGCCCTTACTGGGGGATACCCAATCCCGATAAACTCATCTTT.

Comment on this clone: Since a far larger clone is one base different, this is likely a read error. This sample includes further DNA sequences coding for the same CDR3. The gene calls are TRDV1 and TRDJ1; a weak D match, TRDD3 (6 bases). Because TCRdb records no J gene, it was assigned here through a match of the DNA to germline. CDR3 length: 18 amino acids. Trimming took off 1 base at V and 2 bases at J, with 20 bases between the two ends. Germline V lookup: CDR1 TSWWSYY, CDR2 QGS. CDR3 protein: CALGEHLWKIWGTDKLIF. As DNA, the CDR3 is TGTGCTCTTGGGGAACACCTATGGAAGATTTGGGGGACCGATAAACTCATCTTT.

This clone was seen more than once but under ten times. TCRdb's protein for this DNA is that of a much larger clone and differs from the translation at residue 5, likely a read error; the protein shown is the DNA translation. This chain's CDR3 is CALGGPRSGLPTYFYWGILTGSDKLIF. The CDR3 region has the DNA TGTGCTCTTGGGGGCCCCCGGTCCGGCCTTCCCACGTACTTCTACTGGGGGATACTGACAGGTTCCGATAAACTCATCTTT. The V gene is TRDV1, the J gene TRDJ1; 12 bases are a match to TRDD3. Because TCRdb records no J gene, it was assigned here through a match of the DNA to germline. The germline CDR1 and CDR2 sequences are TSWWSYY and QGS. CDR3 length equals 27 residues. With 4 bases clipped from V and 3 bases from J, the junction kept 39 bases outside the gene matches.

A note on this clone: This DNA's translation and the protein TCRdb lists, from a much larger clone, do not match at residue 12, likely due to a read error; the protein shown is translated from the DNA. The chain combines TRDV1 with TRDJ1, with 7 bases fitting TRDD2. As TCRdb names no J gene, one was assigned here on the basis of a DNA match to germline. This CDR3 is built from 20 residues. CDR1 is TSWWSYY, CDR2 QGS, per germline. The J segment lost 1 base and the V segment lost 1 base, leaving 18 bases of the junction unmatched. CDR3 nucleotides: TGTGCTCTTGGGGAACCAGCTTTCGTTCCTACACTAGGGATCACCGATAAACTCATCTTT. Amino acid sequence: CALGEPAFVPTLGITDKLIF.

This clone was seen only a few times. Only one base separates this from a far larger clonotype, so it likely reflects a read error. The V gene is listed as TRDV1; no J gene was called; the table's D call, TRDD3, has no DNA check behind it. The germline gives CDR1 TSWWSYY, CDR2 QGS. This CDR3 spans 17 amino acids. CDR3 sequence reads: CALGDPSYWGIRGKLIF. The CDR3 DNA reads TGTGCTCTTGGGGACCCCTCCTACTGGGGGATACGCGGAAAGCTCATCTTT.

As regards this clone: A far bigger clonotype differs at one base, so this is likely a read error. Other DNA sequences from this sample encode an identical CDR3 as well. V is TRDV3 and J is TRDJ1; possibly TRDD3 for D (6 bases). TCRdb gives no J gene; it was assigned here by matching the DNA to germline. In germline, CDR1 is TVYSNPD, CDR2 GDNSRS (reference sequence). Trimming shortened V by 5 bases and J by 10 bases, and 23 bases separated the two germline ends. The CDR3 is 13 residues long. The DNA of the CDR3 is TGTGCCAAACGAGGGAGAATTGGGGATGGACTCATCTTT. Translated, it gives CAKRGRIGDGLIF.

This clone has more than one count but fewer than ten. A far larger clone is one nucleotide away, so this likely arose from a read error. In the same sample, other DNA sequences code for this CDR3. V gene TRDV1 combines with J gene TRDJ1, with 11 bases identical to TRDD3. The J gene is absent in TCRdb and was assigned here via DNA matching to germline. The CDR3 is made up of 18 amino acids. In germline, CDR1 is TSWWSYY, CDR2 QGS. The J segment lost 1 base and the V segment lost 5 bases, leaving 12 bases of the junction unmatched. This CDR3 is CALGPTLGDTLLTDKLIF. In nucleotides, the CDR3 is TGTGCTCTTGGGCCGACTTTGGGGGATACGCTTCTCACCGATAAACTCATCTTT.

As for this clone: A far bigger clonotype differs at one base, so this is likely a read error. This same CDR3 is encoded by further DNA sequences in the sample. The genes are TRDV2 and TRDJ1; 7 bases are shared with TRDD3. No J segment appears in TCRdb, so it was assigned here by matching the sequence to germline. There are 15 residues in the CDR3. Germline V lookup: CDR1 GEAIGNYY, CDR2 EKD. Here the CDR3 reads CACDTVGDVGDKLIF. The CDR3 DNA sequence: TGCGCCTGTGACACCGTGGGGGACGTTGGCGATAAACTCATCTTT.

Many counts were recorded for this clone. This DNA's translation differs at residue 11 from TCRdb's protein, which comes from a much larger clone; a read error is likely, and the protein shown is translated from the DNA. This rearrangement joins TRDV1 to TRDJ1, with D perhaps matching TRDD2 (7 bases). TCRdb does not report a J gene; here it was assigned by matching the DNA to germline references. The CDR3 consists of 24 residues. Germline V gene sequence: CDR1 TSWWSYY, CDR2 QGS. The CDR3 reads CALGKFLLLPRGTKIPRYTDKLIF. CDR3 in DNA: TGTGCCCTGGGCAAATTCCTACTTCTCCCCCGGGGGACAAAAATCCCGAGGTACACCGATAAACTCATCTTT.

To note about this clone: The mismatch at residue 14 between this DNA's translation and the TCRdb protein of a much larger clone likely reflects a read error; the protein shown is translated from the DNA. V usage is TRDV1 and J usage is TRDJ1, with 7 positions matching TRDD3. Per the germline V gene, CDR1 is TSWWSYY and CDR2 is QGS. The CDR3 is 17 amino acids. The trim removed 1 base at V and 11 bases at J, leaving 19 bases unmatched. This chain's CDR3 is CALGEPTHPSGGQNLIF. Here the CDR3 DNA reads TGTGCTCTTGGGGAACCAACTCATCCCTCTGGGGGCCAAAACCTCATCTTT.

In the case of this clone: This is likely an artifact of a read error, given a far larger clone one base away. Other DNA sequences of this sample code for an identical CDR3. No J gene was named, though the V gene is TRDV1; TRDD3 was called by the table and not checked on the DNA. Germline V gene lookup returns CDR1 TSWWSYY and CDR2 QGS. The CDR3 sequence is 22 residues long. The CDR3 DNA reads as TGTGCTCTTGGGGCCCTCGGAGGCTTCCTAACGTGGGGGAAGCCTTACACCGATAAGCTCATCTTT. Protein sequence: CALGALGGFLTWGKPYTDKLIF.